These 12 T cell receptor beta chains were sequenced from one sample in a study of cytomegalovirus exposure and HLA in healthy donors. The PCR used 60 Vbeta and 13 Jbeta primers. TCRdb's copy holds only in-frame clones and misses some; the assay was immunoSEQ multiplex PCR. The table lists 130,000 or so clones, roughly 8.3% of them singletons, with 4.5% to 7% in the top ten. Sequencing used PBMCs. All receptors derive from a man aged 40-55 years in good health and CMV-seronegative.

This clone was observed a few times. The CDR3 DNA is TGTGCCAGCAGTGTTGCCGAGGTACCTCGGGAGACCCAGTACTTC. Protein product: CASSVAEVPRETQYF. V gene TRBV2 combines with J gene TRBJ2-5; no clear D. Germline V gene lookup returns CDR1 SNHLY and CDR2 FYNNEI. This CDR3 is 15 amino acids long. V lost 4 bases to trimming and J lost 5 bases, with 17 bases between them.

The chain is built from TRBV29-1 and TRBJ1-2; TRBD1 aligns across 7 bases. V shed 6 bases and J 0 bases; nucleotides not matched to a gene: 4. CDR3 size: 13 residues. Germline CDR1 is SQVTM and CDR2 is ANQGSEA. CDR3 region: CSVQTGPNYGYTF. The CDR3 bases are TGCAGCGTCCAGACAGGGCCTAACTATGGCTACACCTTC.

The V gene is TRBV7-2, the J gene TRBJ2-1, with 8 bases matching TRBD1. Germline CDR1 is SGHTA and CDR2 is FQGNSA. The length of the CDR3 is 16 residues. The V gene end was trimmed by 3 bases and the J gene end by 4 bases; junction bases not matched to a gene: 8. The CDR3 sequence is CASSLEARQGYNEQFF. The CDR3 nucleotides are TGTGCCAGCAGCTTGGAAGCACGACAGGGGTACAATGAGCAGTTCTTC.

Turning to this clone: One junction end disagrees with the germline gene, perhaps due to a read error. The J gene is TRBJ2-5, the V gene TRBV6-5, with TRBD2 matching over 11 bases. The germline gives CDR1 MNHEY, CDR2 SVGAGI. The CDR3 has 15 residues. The CDR3 DNA reads as TGTGCCAGCAGCCCACTAGCGGGGGATCAAGAGATCCAGTACTTC. Protein sequence: CASSPLAGDQEIQYF.

There are a few counts of this clone. The chain combines TRBV7-3 with TRBJ2-1; TRBD2 is a possible D gene (5 bases). Trimming removed 0 bases at V and 5 bases at J, with 8 bases between. Germline assignment: CDR1 SGHTA and CDR2 FQGTGA. CDR3 size: 14 residues. CDR3 sequence (DNA): TGTGCCAGCAGCTTAACTAGCGAAAACAATGAGCAGTTCTTC. This sequence encodes CASSLTSENNEQFF.

Only a few counts were recorded for this clone. The CDR3 sequence is CASSYYEQYF. DNA of the CDR3: TGTGCCAGTTCGTACTACGAGCAGTACTTC. V gene TRBV14 combines with J gene TRBJ2-7; the D is unclear. The CDR3 sequence is 10 residues long. Trimming took 9 bases from V and 3 from J, leaving 6 bases between them. Germline V CDR1 and CDR2: SGHDN, FVKESK. Supplemented by reference TRBV14 and TRBJ2-7, the full variable domain reads EAGVTQFPSHSVIEKGQTVTLRCDPISGHDNLYWYRRVMGKEIKFLLHFVKESKQDESGMPNNRFLAERTGGTYSTLKVQPAELEDSGVYFCASSYYEQYFGPGTRLTVT.

V is TRBV9 and J is TRBJ2-1; no clear D gene. The CDR3 has 14 residues. The V gene's germline CDR1 is SGDLS and CDR2 YYNGEE. V lost 0 bases, J lost 9 bases, and 13 bases lay in between. CDR3 sequence reads: CASSVAATLSEQFF. For the CDR3, the DNA is TGTGCCAGCAGCGTAGCAGCGACTCTCAGTGAGCAGTTCTTC.

In this sample, this clone turned up a few times. V and J are TRBV6-1 and TRBJ1-6, with 7 nucleotides matching TRBD1. The ends lost 3 bases at V and 2 bases at J; junction bases unmatched: 4. This CDR3 is 16 amino acids long. The V gene's germline CDR1 is MNHNS and CDR2 SASEGT. The CDR3 coding sequence is TGTGCCAGCAGTGACGACAGGGTAACCTATAATTCACCCCTCCACTTT. This encodes CASSDDRVTYNSPLHF.

This clone was counted between two and nine times. The rearrangement joins TRBV13 to TRBJ1-6; 7 bases agree with TRBD1. The CDR3 is made up of 14 amino acids. Trimming cost V 4 bases and J 10 bases; bases outside gene matches: 7. The germline V gene has CDR1 PRHDT and CDR2 FYEKMQ (reference sequence). The CDR3 is CASSYRGAPSPLHF. The CDR3 DNA reads as TGTGCCAGCAGCTACAGGGGAGCCCCCTCACCCCTCCACTTT.

A few counts support this clone. This chain links TRBV13 with TRBJ2-7, with 10 bases fitting TRBD2. The CDR3 consists of 16 residues. Germline V gene data show CDR1 as PRHDT and CDR2 as FYEKMQ (reference sequence). V lost 0 bases and J lost 2; bases outside the gene matches: 4. The CDR3 DNA follows: TGTGCCAGCAGCTTAGGCCTCAGCGGGGGGGCCTACGAGCAGTACTTC. The encoded protein is CASSLGLSGGAYEQYF.

This chain joins TRBV5-4 and TRBJ2-2, with a tentative D call TRBD2 (5 bases). V lost 4 bases to trimming and J lost 3 bases, with 10 bases between them. In germline, CDR1 is SGHNT, CDR2 YYREEE (reference sequence). The CDR3 spans 14 residues. The CDR3 sequence is CASSLVEDTGELFF. CDR3 in DNA: TGTGCCAGCAGCCTGGTGGAGGACACCGGGGAGCTGTTTTTT.

The rearrangement uses TRBV6-1 and TRBJ2-7; D possibly corresponds to TRBD2 (7 bases). Trimming shortened V by 0 bases and J by 7 bases, and 16 bases separated the two germline ends. Germline V gene sequence: CDR1 MNHNS, CDR2 SASEGT. CDR3 size: 15 residues. The CDR3: CASSEAGGGADEQYF. Written as DNA, the CDR3 is TGTGCCAGCAGTGAAGCGGGAGGGGGGGCGGATGAGCAGTACTTC.